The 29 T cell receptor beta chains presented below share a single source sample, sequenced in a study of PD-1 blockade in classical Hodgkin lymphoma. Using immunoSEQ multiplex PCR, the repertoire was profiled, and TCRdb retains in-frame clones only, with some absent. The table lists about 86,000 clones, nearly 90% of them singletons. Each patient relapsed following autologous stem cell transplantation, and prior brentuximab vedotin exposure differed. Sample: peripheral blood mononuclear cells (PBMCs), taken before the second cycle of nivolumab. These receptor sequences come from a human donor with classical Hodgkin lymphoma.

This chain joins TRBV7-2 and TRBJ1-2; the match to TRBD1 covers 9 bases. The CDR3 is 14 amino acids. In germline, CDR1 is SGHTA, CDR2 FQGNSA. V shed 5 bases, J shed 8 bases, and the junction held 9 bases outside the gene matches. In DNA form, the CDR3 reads TGTGCCAGCAGCCTCAGACAGGGGGTAGGCGGCTACACCTTC. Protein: CASSLRQGVGGYTF. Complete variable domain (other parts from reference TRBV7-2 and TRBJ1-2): GAGVSQSPSNKVTEKGKDVELRCDPISGHTALYWYRQSLGQGLEFLIYFQGNSAPDKSGLPSDRFSAERTGGSVSTLTIQRTQQEDSAVYLCASSLRQGVGGYTFGSGTRLTVV.

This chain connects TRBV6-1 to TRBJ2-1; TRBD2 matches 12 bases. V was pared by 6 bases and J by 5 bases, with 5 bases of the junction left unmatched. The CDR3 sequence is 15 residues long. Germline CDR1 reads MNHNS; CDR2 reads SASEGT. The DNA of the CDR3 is TGTGCCAGCAGATCGACTAGCGGGAGACACAATGAGCAGTTCTTC. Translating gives CASRSTSGRHNEQFF.

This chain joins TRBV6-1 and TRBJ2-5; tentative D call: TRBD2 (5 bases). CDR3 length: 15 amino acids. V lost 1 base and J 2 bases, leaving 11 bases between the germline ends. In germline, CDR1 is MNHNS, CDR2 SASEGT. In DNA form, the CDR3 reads TGTGCCAGCAGTGAAGAGATTAGCGTGCAAGAGACCCAGTACTTC. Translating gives CASSEEISVQETQYF.

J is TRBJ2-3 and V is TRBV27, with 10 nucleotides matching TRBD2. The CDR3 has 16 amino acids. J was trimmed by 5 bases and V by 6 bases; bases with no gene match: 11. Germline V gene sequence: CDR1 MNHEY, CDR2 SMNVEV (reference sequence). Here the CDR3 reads CASSALLAGSRDTQYF. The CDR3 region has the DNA TGTGCCAGCAGCGCCCTACTAGCGGGGTCCAGAGATACGCAGTATTTT.

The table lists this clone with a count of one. The chain's CDR3 is CASSLAGSGSSEQFF. In nucleotides, the CDR3 is TGTGCCAGCAGCTTGGCGGGGTCCGGATCCAGTGAGCAGTTCTTC. The rearrangement joins TRBV5-4 to TRBJ2-1, with a weak D call TRBD2 (5 bases). V lost 0 bases, J lost 9 bases, and 16 bases lay in between. CDR3 length: 15 residues. Germline lookup yields CDR1 SGHNT and CDR2 YYREEE (reference sequence).

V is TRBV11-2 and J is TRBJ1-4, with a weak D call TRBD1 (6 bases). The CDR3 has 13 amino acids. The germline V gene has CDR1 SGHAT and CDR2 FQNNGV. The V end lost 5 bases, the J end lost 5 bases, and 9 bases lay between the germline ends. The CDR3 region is CASSQGGNEKLFF. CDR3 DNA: TGTGCCAGCAGCCAAGGGGGGAATGAAAAACTGTTTTTT.

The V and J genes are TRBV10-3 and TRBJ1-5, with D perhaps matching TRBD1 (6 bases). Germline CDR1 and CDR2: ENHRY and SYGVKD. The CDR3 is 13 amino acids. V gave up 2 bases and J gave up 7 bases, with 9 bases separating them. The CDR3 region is CAISEGGAQPQHF. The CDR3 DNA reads TGTGCCATCAGTGAGGGGGGGGCGCAGCCCCAGCATTTT.

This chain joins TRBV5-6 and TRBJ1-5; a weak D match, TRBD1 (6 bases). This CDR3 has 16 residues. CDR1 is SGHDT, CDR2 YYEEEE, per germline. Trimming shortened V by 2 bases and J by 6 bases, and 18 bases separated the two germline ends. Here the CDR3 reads CASSLRSRGAVQPQHF. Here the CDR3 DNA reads TGTGCCAGCAGCTTAAGGTCGCGGGGGGCGGTTCAGCCCCAGCATTTT.

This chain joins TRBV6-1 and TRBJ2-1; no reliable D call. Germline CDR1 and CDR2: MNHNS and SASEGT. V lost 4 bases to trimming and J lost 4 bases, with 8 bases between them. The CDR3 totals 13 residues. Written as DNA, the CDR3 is TGTGCCAGCAGTGCGCCCGTTTACAATGAGCAGTTCTTC. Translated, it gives CASSAPVYNEQFF.

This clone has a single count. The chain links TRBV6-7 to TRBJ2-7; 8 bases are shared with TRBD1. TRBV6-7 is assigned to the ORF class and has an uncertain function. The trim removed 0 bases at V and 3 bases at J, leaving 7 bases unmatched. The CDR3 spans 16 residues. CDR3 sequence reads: CASSYSLDRARYEQYF. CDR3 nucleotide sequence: TGTGCCAGCAGTTACTCGTTGGACAGGGCACGCTACGAGCAGTACTTC.

The CDR3 DNA reads as TGTGCCAGCAGCCAAGATGGGGGACAGGGTCGCAATGAGCAGTTCTTC. It yields the protein CASSQDGGQGRNEQFF. The chain combines TRBV4-2 with TRBJ2-1; 9 nucleotides agree with TRBD1. V was clipped by 0 bases and J by 6 bases; unmatched bases: 6. CDR1 is LGHNA and CDR2 is YNFKEQ in the germline V gene. The length of the CDR3 is 16 residues.

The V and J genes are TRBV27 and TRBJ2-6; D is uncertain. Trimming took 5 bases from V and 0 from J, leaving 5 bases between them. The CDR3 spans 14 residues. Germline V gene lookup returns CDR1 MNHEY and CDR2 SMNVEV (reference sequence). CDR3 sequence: CASSMNSGANVLTF. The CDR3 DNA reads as TGTGCCAGCAGTATGAACTCTGGGGCCAACGTCCTGACTTTC.

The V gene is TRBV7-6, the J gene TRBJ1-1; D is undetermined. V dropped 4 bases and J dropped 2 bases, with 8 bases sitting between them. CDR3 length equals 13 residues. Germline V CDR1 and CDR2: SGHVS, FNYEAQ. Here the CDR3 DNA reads TGTGCCAGCAGCTCAGACTACAACACTGAAGCTTTCTTT. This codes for CASSSDYNTEAFF.

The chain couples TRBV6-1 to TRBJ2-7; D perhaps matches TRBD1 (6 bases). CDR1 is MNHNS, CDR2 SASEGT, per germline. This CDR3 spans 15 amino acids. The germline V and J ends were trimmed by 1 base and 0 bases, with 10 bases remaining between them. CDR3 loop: CASSEVQGSSYEQYF. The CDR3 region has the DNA TGTGCCAGCAGTGAAGTACAGGGCTCCTCCTACGAGCAGTACTTC.

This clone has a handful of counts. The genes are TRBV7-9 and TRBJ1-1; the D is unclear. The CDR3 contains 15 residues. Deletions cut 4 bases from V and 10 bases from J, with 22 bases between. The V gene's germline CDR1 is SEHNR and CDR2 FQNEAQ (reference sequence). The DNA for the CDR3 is TGTGCCAGCAGCTGGAGAGACAACGGAGATCGTGGAGCTTTCTTT. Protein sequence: CASSWRDNGDRGAFF. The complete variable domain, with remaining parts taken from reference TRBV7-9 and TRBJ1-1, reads DTGVSQNPRHKITKRGQNVTFRCDPISEHNRLYWYRQTLGQGPEFLTYFQNEAQLEKSRLLSDRFSAERPKGSFSTLEIQRTEQGDSAMYLCASSWRDNGDRGAFFGQGTRLTVV.

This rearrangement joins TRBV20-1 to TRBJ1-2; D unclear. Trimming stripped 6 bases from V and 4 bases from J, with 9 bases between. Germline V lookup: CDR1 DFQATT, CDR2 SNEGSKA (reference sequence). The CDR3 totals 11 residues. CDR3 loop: CSATPTYGYTF. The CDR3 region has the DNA TGCAGTGCCACACCGACCTATGGCTACACCTTC.

The CDR3 DNA reads as TGTGCCAGCAGTGAAGCAAGACAGGGTTTTGATTCACCCCTCCACTTT. Translation gives CASSEARQGFDSPLHF. The chain uses TRBV6-1 and TRBJ1-6; 7 bases align to TRBD1. Germline V gene lookup returns CDR1 MNHNS and CDR2 SASEGT. The CDR3 consists of 16 residues. The ends lost 0 bases at V and 8 bases at J; junction bases unmatched: 7.

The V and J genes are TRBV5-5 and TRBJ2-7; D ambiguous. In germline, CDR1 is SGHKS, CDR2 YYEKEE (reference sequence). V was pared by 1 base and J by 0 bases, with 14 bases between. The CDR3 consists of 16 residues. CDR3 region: CASSLSFNAHSYEQYF. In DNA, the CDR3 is TGTGCCAGCAGCTTGTCCTTTAATGCCCACTCCTACGAGCAGTACTTC.

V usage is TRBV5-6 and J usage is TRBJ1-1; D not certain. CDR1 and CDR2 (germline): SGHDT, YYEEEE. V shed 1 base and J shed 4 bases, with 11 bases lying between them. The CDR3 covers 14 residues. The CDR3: CASSLIGQPTEAFF. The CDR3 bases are TGTGCCAGCAGCTTGATAGGTCAGCCCACTGAAGCTTTCTTT.

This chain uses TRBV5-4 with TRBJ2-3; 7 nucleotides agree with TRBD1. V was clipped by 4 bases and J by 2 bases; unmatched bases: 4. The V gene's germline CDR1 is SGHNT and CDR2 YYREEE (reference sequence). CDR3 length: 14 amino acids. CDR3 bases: TGTGCCAGCAGCATGGACAGGCCCACAGATACGCAGTATTTT. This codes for CASSMDRPTDTQYF. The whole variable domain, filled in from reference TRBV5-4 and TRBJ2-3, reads ETGVTQSPTHLIKTRGQQVTLRCSSQSGHNTVSWYQQALGQGPQFIFQYYREEENGRGNFPPRFSGLQFPNYSSELNVNALELDDSALYLCASSMDRPTDTQYFGPGTRLTVL.

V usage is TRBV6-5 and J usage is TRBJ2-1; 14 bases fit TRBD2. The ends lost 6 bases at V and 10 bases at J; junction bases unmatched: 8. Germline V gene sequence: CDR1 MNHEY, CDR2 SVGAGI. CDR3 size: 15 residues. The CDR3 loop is CASSRLAGGPGEQFF. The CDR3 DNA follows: TGTGCCAGCAGCCGACTAGCGGGGGGGCCTGGCGAGCAGTTCTTC.

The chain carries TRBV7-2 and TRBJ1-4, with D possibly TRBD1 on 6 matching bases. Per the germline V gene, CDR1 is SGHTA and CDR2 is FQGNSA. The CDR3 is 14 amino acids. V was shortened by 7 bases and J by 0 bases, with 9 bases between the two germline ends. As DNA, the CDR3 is TGTGCCAGCAAGGGGGAGGCAACTAATGAAAAACTGTTTTTT. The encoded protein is CASKGEATNEKLFF.

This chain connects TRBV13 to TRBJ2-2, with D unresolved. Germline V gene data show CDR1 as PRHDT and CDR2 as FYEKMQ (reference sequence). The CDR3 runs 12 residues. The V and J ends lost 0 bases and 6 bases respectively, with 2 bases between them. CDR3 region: CASSLGAGELFF. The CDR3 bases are TGTGCCAGCAGCTTAGGGGCCGGGGAGCTGTTTTTT.

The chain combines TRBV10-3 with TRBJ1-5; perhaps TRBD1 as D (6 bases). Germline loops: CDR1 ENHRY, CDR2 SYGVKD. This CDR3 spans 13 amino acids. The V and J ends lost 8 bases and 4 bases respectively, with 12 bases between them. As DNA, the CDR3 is TGTGCCATCGGTTCACAGGGTAATCAGCCCCAGCATTTT. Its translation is CAIGSQGNQPQHF.

CDR3 protein: CASSSGQGYSYEQYF. The CDR3 bases are TGTGCCAGCTCCTCTGGACAGGGCTACTCCTACGAGCAGTACTTC. V usage is TRBV18 and J usage is TRBJ2-7; 8 nucleotides match TRBD1. The CDR3 loop spans 15 amino acids. The germline gives CDR1 KGHSH, CDR2 LQKENI. After removal of 6 bases from V and 0 bases from J, the junction contained 7 bases not matched to a gene.

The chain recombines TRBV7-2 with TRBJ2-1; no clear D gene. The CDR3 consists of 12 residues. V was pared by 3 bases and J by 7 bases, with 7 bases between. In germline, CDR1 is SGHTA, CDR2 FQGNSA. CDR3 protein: CASSFSVNEQFF. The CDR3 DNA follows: TGTGCCAGCAGCTTCTCGGTGAATGAGCAGTTCTTC.

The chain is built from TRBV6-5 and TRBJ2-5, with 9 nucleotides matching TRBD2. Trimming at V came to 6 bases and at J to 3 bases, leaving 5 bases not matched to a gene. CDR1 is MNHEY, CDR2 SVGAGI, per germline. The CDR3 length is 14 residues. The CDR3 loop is CASSQLAGEETQYF. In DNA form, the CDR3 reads TGTGCCAGCAGCCAACTAGCGGGTGAAGAGACCCAGTACTTC.

Written as DNA, the CDR3 is TGTGCCAGCAGCGTAGGTGGCGGCGGGACCCAGTACTTC. This gives the protein CASSVGGGGTQYF. The V gene is TRBV9, the J gene TRBJ2-5; D ambiguous. Per the germline V gene, CDR1 is SGDLS and CDR2 is YYNGEE. The V and J ends lost 0 bases and 7 bases respectively, with 10 bases between them. The CDR3 is 13 amino acids.

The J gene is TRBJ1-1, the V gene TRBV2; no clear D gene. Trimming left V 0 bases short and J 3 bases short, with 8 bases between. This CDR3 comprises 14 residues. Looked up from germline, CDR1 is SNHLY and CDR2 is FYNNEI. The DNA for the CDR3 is TGTGCCAGCAGTGAAGCTCCGGGCTACACTGAAGCTTTCTTT. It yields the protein CASSEAPGYTEAFF.